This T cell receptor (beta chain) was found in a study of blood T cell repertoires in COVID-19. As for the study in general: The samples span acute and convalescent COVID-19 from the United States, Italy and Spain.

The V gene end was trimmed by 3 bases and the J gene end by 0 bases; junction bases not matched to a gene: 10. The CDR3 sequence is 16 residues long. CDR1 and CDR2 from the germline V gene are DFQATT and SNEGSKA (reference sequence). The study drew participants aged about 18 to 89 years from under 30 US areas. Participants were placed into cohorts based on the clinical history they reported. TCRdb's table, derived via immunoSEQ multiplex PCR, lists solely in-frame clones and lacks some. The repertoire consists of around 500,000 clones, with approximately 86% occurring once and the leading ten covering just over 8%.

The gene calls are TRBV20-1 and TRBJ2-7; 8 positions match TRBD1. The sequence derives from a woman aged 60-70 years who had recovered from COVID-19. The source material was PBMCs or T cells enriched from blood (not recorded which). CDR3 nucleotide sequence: TGCAGTGCTAGTCTCCCTCGGGACAGGAACTCCTACGAGCAGTACTTC. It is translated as CSASLPRDRNSYEQYF.